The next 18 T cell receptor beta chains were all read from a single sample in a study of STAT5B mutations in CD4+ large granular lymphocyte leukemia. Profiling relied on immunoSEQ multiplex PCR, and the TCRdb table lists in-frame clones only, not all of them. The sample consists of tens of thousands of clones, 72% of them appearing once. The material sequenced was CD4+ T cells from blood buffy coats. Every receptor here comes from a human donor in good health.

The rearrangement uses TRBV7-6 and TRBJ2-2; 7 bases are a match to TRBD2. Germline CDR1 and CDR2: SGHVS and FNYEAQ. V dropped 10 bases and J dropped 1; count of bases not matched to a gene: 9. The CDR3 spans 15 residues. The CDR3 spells CATHPPGGNTGELFF. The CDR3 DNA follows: TGTGCCACGCATCCGCCGGGGGGGAACACCGGGGAGCTGTTTTTT.

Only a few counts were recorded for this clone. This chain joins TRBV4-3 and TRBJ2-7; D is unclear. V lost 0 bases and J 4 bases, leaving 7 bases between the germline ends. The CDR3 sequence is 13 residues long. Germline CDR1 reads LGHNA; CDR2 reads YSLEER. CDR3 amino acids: CASSQEPTYEQYF. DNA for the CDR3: TGCGCCAGCAGCCAAGAGCCGACTTACGAGCAGTACTTC.

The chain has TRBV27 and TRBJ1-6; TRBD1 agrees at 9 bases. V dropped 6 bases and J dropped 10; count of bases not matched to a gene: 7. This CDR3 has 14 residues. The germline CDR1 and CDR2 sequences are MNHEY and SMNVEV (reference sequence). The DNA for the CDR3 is TGTGCCAGCAGACCCGGGACAGGGTGGTCACCCCTCCACTTT. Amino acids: CASRPGTGWSPLHF.

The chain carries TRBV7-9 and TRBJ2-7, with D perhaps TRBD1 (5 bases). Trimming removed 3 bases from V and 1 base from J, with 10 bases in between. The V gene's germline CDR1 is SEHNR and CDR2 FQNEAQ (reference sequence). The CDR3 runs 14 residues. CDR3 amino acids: CASSFWGESYEQYF. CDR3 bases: TGTGCCAGCAGCTTCTGGGGCGAATCCTACGAGCAGTACTTC.

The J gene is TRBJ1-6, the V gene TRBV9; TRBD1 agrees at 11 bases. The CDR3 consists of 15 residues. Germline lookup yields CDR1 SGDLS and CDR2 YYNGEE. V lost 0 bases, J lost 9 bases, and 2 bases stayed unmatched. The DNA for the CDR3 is TGTGCCAGCAGCGTAGTCGGGACAGGGGGTTCACCCCTCCACTTT. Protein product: CASSVVGTGGSPLHF.

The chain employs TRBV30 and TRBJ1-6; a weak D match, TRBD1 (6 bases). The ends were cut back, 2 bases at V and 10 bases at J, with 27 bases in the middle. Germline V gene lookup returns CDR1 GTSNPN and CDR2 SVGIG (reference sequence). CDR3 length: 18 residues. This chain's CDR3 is CAWSSGGDGTRPRSPLHF. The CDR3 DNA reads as TGTGCCTGGAGTTCCGGGGGCGACGGAACCCGACCCCGCTCACCCCTCCACTTT.

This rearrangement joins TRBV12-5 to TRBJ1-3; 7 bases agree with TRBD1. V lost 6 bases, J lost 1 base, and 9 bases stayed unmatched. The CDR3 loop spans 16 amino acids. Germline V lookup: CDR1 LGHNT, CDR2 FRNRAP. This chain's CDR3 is CASGRNRGISGNTIYF. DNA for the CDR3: TGTGCTAGTGGCCGGAACAGGGGAATTTCTGGAAACACCATATATTTT.

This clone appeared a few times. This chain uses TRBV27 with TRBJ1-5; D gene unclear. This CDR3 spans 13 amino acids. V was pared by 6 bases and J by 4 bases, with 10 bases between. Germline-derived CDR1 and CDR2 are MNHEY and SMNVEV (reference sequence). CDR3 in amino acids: CASSRSRNQPQHF. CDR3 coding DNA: TGTGCCAGCAGCCGGAGTCGGAATCAGCCCCAGCATTTT.

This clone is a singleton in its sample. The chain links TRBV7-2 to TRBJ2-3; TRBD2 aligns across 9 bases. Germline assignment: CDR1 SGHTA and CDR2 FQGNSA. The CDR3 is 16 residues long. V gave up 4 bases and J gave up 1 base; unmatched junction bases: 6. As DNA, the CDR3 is TGTGCCAGCAGCTCGACTAGCGGCACGGGCACAGATACGCAGTATTTT. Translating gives CASSSTSGTGTDTQYF.

This chain's CDR3 is CASSLDGRGGTQYF. The CDR3 DNA sequence: TGTGCCAGCAGCTTAGATGGCAGGGGAGGGACCCAGTACTTC. J is TRBJ2-5 and V is TRBV7-9; D possibly uses TRBD1 or TRBD2 (6 bases each). The V gene lost 1 base and the J gene lost 7 bases, with 13 bases spanning the gap. CDR1 and CDR2 from the germline V gene are SEHNR and FQNEAQ (reference sequence). The CDR3 is 14 amino acids.

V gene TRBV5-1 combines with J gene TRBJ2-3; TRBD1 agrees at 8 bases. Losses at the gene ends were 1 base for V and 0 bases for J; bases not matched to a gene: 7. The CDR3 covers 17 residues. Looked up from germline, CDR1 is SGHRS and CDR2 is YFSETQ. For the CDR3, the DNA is TGCGCCAGCAGCTTGCGAGGACAGGGATCTAGCACAGATACGCAGTATTTT. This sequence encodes CASSLRGQGSSTDTQYF.

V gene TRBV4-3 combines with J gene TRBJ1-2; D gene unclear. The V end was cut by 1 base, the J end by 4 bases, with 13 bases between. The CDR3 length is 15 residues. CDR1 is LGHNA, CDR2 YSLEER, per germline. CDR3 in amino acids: CASSQAGPAPYGYTF. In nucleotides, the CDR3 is TGCGCCAGCAGCCAAGCAGGTCCCGCGCCCTATGGCTACACCTTC.

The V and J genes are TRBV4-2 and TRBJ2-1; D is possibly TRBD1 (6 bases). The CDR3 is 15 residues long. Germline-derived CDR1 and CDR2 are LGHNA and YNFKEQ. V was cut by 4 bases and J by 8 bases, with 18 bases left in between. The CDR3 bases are TGTGCCAGCAGCCCGCCAAACAGGGCCGCAGATGAGCAGTTCTTC. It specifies CASSPPNRAADEQFF.

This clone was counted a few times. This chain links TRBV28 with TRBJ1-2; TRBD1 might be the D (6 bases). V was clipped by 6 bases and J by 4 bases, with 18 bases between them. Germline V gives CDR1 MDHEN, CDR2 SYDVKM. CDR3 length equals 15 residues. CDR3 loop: CASSPMGGRAYGYTF. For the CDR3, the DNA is TGTGCCAGCAGCCCCATGGGGGGGCGCGCCTATGGCTACACCTTC.

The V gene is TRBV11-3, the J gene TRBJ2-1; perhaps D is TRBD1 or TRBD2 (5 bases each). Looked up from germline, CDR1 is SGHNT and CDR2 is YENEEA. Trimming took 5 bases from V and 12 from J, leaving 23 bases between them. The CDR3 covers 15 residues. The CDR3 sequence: CASSPEGTWGERQFF. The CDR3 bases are TGTGCCAGCAGCCCCGAGGGCACCTGGGGCGAGCGGCAGTTCTTC.

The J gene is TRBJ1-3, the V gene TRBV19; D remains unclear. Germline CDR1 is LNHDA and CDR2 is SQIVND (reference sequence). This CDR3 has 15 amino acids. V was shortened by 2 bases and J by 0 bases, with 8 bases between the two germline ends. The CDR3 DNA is TGTGCCAGTAGTATACTGGTCGGCTCTGGAAACACCATATATTTT. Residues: CASSILVGSGNTIYF. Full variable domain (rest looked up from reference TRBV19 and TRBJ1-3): DGGITQSPKYLFRKEGQNVTLSCEQNLNHDAMYWYRQDPGQGLRLIYYSQIVNDFQKGDIAEGYSVSREKKESFPLTVTSAQKNPTAFYLCASSILVGSGNTIYFGEGSWLTVV.

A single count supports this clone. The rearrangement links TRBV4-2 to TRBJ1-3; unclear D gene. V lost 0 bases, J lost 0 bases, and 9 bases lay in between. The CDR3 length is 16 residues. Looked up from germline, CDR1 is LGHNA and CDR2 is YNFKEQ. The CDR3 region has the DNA TGTGCCAGCAGCCAAGATCGTGGGTCCTCTGGAAACACCATATATTTT. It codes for CASSQDRGSSGNTIYF.

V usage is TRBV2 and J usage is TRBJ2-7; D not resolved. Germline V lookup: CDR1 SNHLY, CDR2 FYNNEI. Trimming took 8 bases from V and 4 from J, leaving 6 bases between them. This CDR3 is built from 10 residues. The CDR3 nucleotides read TGTGCCAGCGGGCTTTACGAGCAGTACTTC. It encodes CASGLYEQYF.